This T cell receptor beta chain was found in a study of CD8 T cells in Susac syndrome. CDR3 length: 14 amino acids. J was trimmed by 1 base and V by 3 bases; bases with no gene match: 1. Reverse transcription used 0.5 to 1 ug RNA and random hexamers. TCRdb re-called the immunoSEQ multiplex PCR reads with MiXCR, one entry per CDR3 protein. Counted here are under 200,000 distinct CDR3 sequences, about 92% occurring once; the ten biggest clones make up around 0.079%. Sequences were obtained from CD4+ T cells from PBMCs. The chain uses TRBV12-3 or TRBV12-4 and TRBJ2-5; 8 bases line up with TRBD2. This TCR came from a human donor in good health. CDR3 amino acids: CASSFSGSQETQYF. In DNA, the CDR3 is TGTGCCAGCAGTTTCAGCGGGAGCCAAGAGACCCAGTACTTC.